This T cell receptor (beta chain) was obtained from a study of blood T cell repertoires in COVID-19. Germline V CDR1 and CDR2: SNHLY, FYNNEI. The length of the CDR3 is 16 residues. V trimming: 6 bases; J trimming: 6 bases; junction bases outside the gene matches: 8. The method was immunoSEQ multiplex PCR; TCRdb's version includes in-frame clones alone and lacks a portion of them. The table records a few hundred thousand clones, around 84% of them present only once. The specimen was peripheral blood. J is TRBJ2-2 and V is TRBV2, with 12 bases lining up with TRBD2. This TCR was recovered from a woman under 30 with acute or convalescent COVID-19. This CDR3 reads CASRETSGRGAGELFF. CDR3 bases: TGTGCCAGCAGGGAGACTAGCGGGAGAGGGGCCGGGGAGCTGTTTTTT.